Included here is one T cell receptor (beta chain) sequence, with context. The clone's antigen remains unknown. Per-nucleotide qualities are absent, and no much larger clonotype sits a single base away. The CDR3, cysteine through phenylalanine, is 15 amino acids long. Only the CDR3 DNA stays, 45 bases, in frame from base 1. For CDR1 and CDR2, the germline V gene lists SGHDT and YYEEEE. The germline V end is reduced by 3 bases and the J end by 5 bases; junction bases left unmatched: 7. Library preparation used the immunoSEQ multiplex PCR assay. A mixture of 60 forward primers for TCR Vbeta segments and 13 reverse primers for TCR Jbeta segments was used in the multiplex PCR. The CDR3 region of rearranged TCR beta genes was amplified from genomic DNA by a multiplex PCR assay. On the Illumina HiSeq System, the amplified TCR beta libraries were sequenced as 87-base-pair reads. Regarding the original processing steps: Across the 670 or so repertoires, a later analysis counted 75 million to 90 million unique TCR beta chains, some 11 million of which were shared by at least two donors. Raw reads were error-corrected and collapsed into unique sequences with a nearest-neighbor algorithm that merged closely related sequences to remove PCR and sequencing errors. Alignment of CDR3 sequences to IMGT reference sequences was used to assign V, D and J gene segments. For a sequence to be retained, a match of at least six nucleotides was required to both a V gene segment and a J gene segment. A rearrangement was called productive if the CDR3 had no stop codons and remained in frame with V and J, and every other rearrangement was called non-productive. Following IMGT convention, CDR3 was defined as the stretch from the second conserved V-encoded cysteine up to the conserved J-encoded phenylalanine. The earlier analysis of about 610 of the donors excluded sequences that lacked an unambiguous match to a single V gene segment. An earlier analysis of 587 of the donors called V segments functional above 56.7% productive rearrangements and segregating when the between-donor standard deviation exceeded 5%. A statistical classification framework was built to diagnose cytomegalovirus status from the catalog of TCR beta chain sequences. In a later analysis, TCR nucleotide sequences were compared against IMGT/GENE-DB human TR gene sequences so that V and J genes could be assigned. The TCRdist pipeline was used in a later analysis to assign CDR3 sequences and most-parsimonious VDJ recombination scenarios. In a later analysis, each TCR beta chain was defined by its CDR3 amino acid sequence together with its V-gene family, and reads lacking a unique V-gene family were excluded. In a later analysis, a few hundred highly shared, low-generation-probability nucleotide sequences were removed to address suspected cross-contamination and a sequencing artifact. In a later analysis, a clonal expansion index was calculated for each public chain from normalized within-repertoire ranks of inferred template counts. Generation probabilities in a later analysis came from a VDJ recombination model fitted to out-of-frame rearrangements, and those results were checked against IGoR. In a later analysis, TCR-TCR, TCR-HLA and TCR-CMV co-occurrence was scored with hypergeometric tests, and a repertoire-size bias correction was applied to TCR pairs. In a later analysis, false discovery rates were estimated by permuting HLA or CMV assignments 20 times. In a later analysis, co-occurring TCRs were grouped with DBSCAN, and TCRdist sequence similarity was added when clustering was performed within HLA-allele-positive subsets. Repertoires with fewer than 30,000 or more than 120,000 public chains, plus five repertoires with anomalous nucleotide sharing, were excluded from co-occurrence clustering. TCRdb took this table from immuneACCESS and kept in-frame rearrangements with V and J called. Such tables lack part of the clones; where checked against another copy, unresolved V genes explain under half of the gap, and the rest is unexplained. V, J and clone size are those of that table, while D and trimming were read from the DNA. The sample data list around 170,000 clones, and approximately 71% of these were observed just once. Less than 1.6% of the sample belongs to the ten largest clones.

This sample was included in a study of cytomegalovirus exposure and HLA in healthy donors (TCRdb year 2017). Looking at the study overall: In an earlier analysis of roughly 590 of the donors, 276 Gb of sequence data and some 120 million unique TCR beta sequences from about 190 million T cells were reported. Among some 400 genotyped donors of the cohort, an average of around 220,000 unique TCR beta nucleotide sequences was sequenced per donor, of which about 18% were non-productive. The study aimed to test whether cataloging public T cell receptors could reveal signatures of past pathogen exposure. Both class I and class II loci were covered by HLA typing, at four-digit resolution. Four to six DR-DQ haplotypes were handled as single units for association and clustering, since linkage in the cohort was strong. The later analysis used no new phenotypic data to find candidate immune exposures, relying instead on TCR beta sequences and their occurrence across donors. Of the approximately 400 genotyped donors, around 81% fell in the genetic ancestry cluster associated with self-reported Caucasian donors. The study profiled the T cell repertoires of hundreds of subjects by immunosequencing and related them to cytomegalovirus serostatus. Donor age, sex, ethnicity and CMV serostatus were compiled alongside the repertoire data. To decide whether each TCR beta V gene segment behaved as functional or pseudogenic, an earlier analysis of approximately 600 of the donors relied on high-throughput TCR beta sequencing. The study combined high-throughput TCR immunosequencing, statistical association of individual TCRs with disease status, and machine learning to predict cytomegalovirus infection status. Typing coverage differed by locus: A, B, C, DRB1 and DQB1 were typed in about 620-640 donors, DQA1 in about 510, DPA1 in 600 to 610, and DPB1 in about 450. All discovery cohort repertoires had been generated on a single sequencing platform. About 300 gigabases of sequencing data and 70 million to 100 million unique TCR sequences made up an early release that covered roughly 670 HLA-typed donors. A later analysis re-examined previously published TCR beta repertoires from more than 650 donors and added high-resolution HLA genotyping to investigate patterns of TCR occurrence. A later genetic analysis took genome-wide SNP genotypes for about 65% of the 666 donors and used that subset as a discovery cohort. In addition to the first cohort of 500 to 850 subjects, a separate validation cohort of about 120 different subjects was used.

Study-level results and caveats: In a later analysis, around 17,000 TCR beta sequences were associated with specific HLA alleles at a false discovery rate of 0.05. The 87-base-pair reads could not distinguish some IMGT-functional V segments, including TRBV6-2 and TRBV6-3, so those segments were excluded. The only immune exposure information available for the cohort was CMV serostatus. In a later analysis, the rate of TCR association differed among HLA loci, with DRB1 alleles having the most associated TCRs and HLA-C alleles having the fewest. When HLA alleles, especially DR and DQ, strongly co-occurred, attributing TCR associations to individual alleles was difficult. A group of highly shared sequence variants was considered likely to be a technical artifact of the sequencing pipeline. According to a later genetic analysis, donors in an Asian-associated ancestry cluster had fewer N-insertions in productive TCRs than the approximately 670-donor mean. Correlated functional status among segregating V segments might reflect linkage disequilibrium, but an unknown experimental factor could not be ruled out. Because some donors lacked HLA typing at each locus, the association tests relied only on the typed subset. Several of the top co-occurrence clusters appeared to be linked to parvovirus B19, influenza, CMV and Epstein-Barr virus, according to a later analysis. A further reported finding was that TCR beta sequences accurately predicted the HLA-A and HLA-B alleles for most subjects in the first cohort. Most CMV-associated TCR beta chains appeared to be HLA-restricted in a later analysis, and the HLA associations seemed to be driven largely by CMV exposure. The classifier was reported to diagnose cytomegalovirus status with high specificity and sensitivity in both the original cohort and the validation cohort. The earlier analysis of approximately 560 of the donors excluded around 17 rarely observed V segments, including chromosome 9 orphons, because counts were too low. A later analysis found that HLA-associated TCR beta chains were more clonally expanded and had lower generation probabilities than equally common non-associated chains. Three of the identified cytomegalovirus-associated TCR beta chains were confirmed in vitro to be specific for cytomegalovirus antigens. Most TCR sequences were observed very rarely across donors, whereas some public TCRs were present in many individuals. Sequencing depth was assumed to be roughly uniform across donors in the presence/absence analyses, though that assumption may not hold. The study gave a list of 150 to 200 TCR beta chains associated with cytomegalovirus. The cohort was sequenced for TCR beta chains only, and without alpha or paired-chain data the features that could be detected were limited. V-gene and J-gene trimming of TCR beta chains was associated with a missense DCLRE1C variant in a later genetic analysis, and the association was replicated in an independent cohort. Broadly in line with IMGT annotations, most TCR beta V segments showed up in productive rearrangements about 87% or about 30% of the time in an earlier analysis of 587 of the donors. The authors suggested that the approach could potentially be generalized to other disease states and immunological phenotypes.

The cohort was made up of about 670 healthy bone marrow donors. At the time of sampling, every cohort member was nominally healthy, though immune exposures that went unrecorded were likely present. The donor was CMV seronegative and belonged to the group of several hundred seronegative cohort members. A peripheral blood sample was provided by each donor, and peripheral blood mononuclear cells were used for TCR beta sequencing. The Qiagen DNeasy Blood Extraction Kit was used to extract genomic DNA from the blood cell samples. The receptor comes from a girl between 5 and 17 years old in good health and CMV-seronegative. Sequencing used PBMCs. This receptor chain uses TRBV5-6 and TRBJ2-1; 8 middle bases align to TRBD2. The nucleotide sequence reads as follows: TGTGCCAGCAGCTCAGCTAGCGGGCCTAACAATGAGCAGTTCTTC. This yields the protein CASSSASGPNNEQFF.